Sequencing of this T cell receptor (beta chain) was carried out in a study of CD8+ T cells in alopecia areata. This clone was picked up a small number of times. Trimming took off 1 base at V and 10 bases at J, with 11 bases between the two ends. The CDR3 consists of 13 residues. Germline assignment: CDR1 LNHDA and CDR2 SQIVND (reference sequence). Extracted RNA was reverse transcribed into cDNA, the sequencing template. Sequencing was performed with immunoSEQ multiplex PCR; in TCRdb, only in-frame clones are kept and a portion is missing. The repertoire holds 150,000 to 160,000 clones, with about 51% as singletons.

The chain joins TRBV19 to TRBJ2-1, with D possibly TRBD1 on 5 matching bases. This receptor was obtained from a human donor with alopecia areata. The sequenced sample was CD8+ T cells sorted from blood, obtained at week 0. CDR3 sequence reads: CASSIGQGYEQFF. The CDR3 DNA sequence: TGTGCCAGTAGTATAGGGCAGGGCTACGAGCAGTTCTTC.